This note documents a single TCR beta chain sequence. Antigen specificity is unknown. The table came from immunoSEQ multiplex PCR; TCRdb's copy has only in-frame clones and leaves some out. The top ten clones hold about 2.7% of a sample with 35,000 to 50,000 clones, around four fifths of them seen once. Systemic immunosuppression or autoimmune disease history was grounds to exclude patients. With baseline, cycle 4 day 1, and cycle 7 day 1 as timepoints, blood was sampled. These data belong to a study of OX40 agonist ivuxolimab in advanced cancers. Study background: Three patients, one with hepatocellular carcinoma and two with cutaneous melanoma, responded partially.

Germline V CDR1 and CDR2: SGHTA, FQGTGA. V dropped 3 bases and J dropped 3 bases, with 6 bases sitting between them. This CDR3 region has 13 residues. Findings and caveats of the study: The authors also found low normalized T-cell clonal expansion in some nonresponders.

The rearrangement uses TRBV7-3 and TRBJ2-1; D remains unclear. This TCR was recovered from an adult with an advanced solid tumor such as melanoma, head and neck, liver or kidney cancer. Sequenced material: CD4+ or CD8+ T cells sorted from blood, taken in a trial of the OX40 agonist ivuxolimab. CDR3 sequence: CASSLSLYNEQFF. The CDR3 coding sequence is TGTGCCAGCAGCTTGTCCCTCTACAATGAGCAGTTCTTC.